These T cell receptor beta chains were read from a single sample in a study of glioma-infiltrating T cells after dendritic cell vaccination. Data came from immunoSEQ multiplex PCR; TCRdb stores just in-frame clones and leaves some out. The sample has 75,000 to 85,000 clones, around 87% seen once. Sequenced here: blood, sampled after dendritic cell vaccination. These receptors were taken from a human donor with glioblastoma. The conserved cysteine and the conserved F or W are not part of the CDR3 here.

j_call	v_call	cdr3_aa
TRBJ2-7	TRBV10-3	AIGLLSYEQY
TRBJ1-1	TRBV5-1	ASSLTGGNTEAF
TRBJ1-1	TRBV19	ASSITGGDAEAF
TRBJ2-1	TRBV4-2	ASSQELGGAYNEQF
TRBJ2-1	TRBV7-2	ASSSNQGREQF
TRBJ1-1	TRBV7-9	ASSPTGTGNTEAF
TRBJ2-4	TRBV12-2	ASRLVGLAVNIQY
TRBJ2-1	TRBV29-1	SVERSGSSYNEQF
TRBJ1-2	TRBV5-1	ASRSSGGYYGYT
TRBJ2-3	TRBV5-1	ASSLQGTGDTDTQY
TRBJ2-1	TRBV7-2	ASSWPNRYNEQF
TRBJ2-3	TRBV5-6	ATSTGIRTDTQY
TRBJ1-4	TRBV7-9	ASSQGRTEGLF
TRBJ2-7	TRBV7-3	ASSSDRVGEQY
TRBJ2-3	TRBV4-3	ASSHFRGTTDTQY
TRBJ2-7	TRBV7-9	ASNPGQGFSEQY
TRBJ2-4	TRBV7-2	ASSTKGGAGAVPHIQY
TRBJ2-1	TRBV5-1	ASSLVGLAGGREQF
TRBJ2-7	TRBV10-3	GSGTAYEQY
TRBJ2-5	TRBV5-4	ASSSGTSGQETQY
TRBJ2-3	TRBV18	ASSLTGKTDTQY
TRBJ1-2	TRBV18	ASSPGQGAYGYT
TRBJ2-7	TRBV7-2	ASSPWTGVGNEQY
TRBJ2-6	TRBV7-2	ASSYYSTATGANVLT
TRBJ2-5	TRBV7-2	ASSVPRDQETQY
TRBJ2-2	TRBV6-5	ASSTLAAYTGELF
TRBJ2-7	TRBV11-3	ASRAGGEGNEQY
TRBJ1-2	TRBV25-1	ASSEVTGRGGYT
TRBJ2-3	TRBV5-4	ASSWLGGTDTQY
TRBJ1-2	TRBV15	ATSRDLGPGDYGYT
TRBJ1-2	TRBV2	ASRMTGVYGYT
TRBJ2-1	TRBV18	ASSPSGLAGGQNEQF
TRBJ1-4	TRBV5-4	ASKRGGSANEKLF
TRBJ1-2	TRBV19	ASSKNRGDGYT
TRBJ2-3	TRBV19	ASNLGGLTDTQY
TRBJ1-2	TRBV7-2	ASSLVAQGARNGYT
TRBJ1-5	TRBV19	ASSTRPGQGVWGNQPQH
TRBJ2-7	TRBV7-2	ASSLTGNYEQY
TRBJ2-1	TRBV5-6	ASSKKVKGSYNEQF
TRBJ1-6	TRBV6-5	ASTVGTDNSPLH
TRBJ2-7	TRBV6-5	ASSYGRPSVYEQY
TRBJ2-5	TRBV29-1	SVEWWEGSQETQY
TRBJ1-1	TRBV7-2	ASSIRTGRNTEAF
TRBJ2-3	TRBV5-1	ASSSNSGRGSDTQY
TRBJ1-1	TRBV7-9	ASSLQTEAF
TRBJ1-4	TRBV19	ASSAHLRGSNEKLF
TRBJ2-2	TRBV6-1	ASSEGSWTGELF
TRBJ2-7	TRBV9	ASSVTSATGEQY
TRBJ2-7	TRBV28	ASAGAFPYEQY
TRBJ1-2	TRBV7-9	ASSPGQNYGYT
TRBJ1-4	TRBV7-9	ASSQDATNEKLF
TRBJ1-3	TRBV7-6	ASSLVPPGPGNTIY
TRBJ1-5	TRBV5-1	ASSVDSGNQPQH
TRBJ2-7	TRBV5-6	ASSWAEDEQY
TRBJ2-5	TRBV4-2	ASSQVTSGGWETQY
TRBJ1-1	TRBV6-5	ASSYSRVPSTEAF
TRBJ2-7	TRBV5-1	ASSPGGTGGWHEQY
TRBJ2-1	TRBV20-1	SASFGLVWF
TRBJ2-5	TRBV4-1	ASSHPGEGVSARETQY
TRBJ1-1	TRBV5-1	ASSFTGEGGAF